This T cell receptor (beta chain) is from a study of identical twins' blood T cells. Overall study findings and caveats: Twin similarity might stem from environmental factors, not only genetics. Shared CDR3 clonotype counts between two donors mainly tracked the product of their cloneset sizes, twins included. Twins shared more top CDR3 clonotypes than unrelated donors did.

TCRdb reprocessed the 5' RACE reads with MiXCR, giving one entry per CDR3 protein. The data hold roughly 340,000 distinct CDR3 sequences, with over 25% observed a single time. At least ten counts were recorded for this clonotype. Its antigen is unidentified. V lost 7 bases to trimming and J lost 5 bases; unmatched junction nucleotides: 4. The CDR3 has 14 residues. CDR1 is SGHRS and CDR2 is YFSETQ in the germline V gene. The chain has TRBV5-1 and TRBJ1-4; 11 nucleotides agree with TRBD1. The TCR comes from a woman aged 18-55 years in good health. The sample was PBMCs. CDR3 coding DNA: TGCGCCAGCCGCCGGGACAGGGGGAATGAAAAACTGTTTTTT. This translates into CASRRDRGNEKLFF.